A selection of T cell receptor beta chains follows, all from one sample in a study of CD8 T cells in ankylosing spondylitis. TCRdb reprocessed the 5' RACE reads via MiXCR and lists one record per CDR3 protein. The table records a few hundred thousand distinct CDR3 sequences, under 25% of them present only once. The sequenced sample consisted of blood, either unsorted or a sorted T cell fraction (not recorded which). All receptors come from a male donor with ankylosing spondylitis. CDR3s include the opening cysteine and the closing phenylalanine or tryptophan. D genes are given only for firm matches. Size values are once, few and many counts, or a class for expanded clones, and some rows have none.

v_gene	d_gene	j_gene	abundance	CDR3aa	CDR3nt
TRBV10-3	TRBD2	TRBJ2-1	.	CAIGSGSGPYNEQFF	TGTGCCATCGGGAGCGGGAGCGGACCCTACAATGAGCAGTTCTTC
TRBV27	TRBD1	TRBJ1-1	.	CASRRGQGEVSTEAFF	TGTGCCAGCAGACGGGGACAGGGGGAGGTCTCCACTGAAGCTTTCTTT
TRBV7-8	TRBD2	TRBJ2-7	many	CASSSSGRESYEQYF	TGTGCCAGCAGCTCTAGCGGGAGGGAATCCTACGAGCAGTACTTC
TRBV7-2	TRBD1	TRBJ1-5	many	CASSVDRAGNQPQHF	TGTGCCAGCAGCGTCGACAGGGCGGGGAATCAGCCCCAGCATTTT
TRBV12-3/TRBV12-4	TRBD1	TRBJ2-5	few	CASSSDRGGRETQYF	TGTGCCAGCAGCTCGGACAGGGGAGGACGGGAGACCCAGTACTTC
TRBV19	TRBD2	TRBJ2-1	.	CASRPGTSGTYNEQFF	TGTGCCAGTAGGCCGGGGACTAGCGGCACCTACAATGAGCAGTTCTTC
TRBV12-3/TRBV12-4	.	TRBJ2-3	few	CASSSQTDGLLRPYF	TGTGCCAGCAGTTCCCAAACGGATGGACTACTCCGTCCGTATTTT
TRBV6-5	.	TRBJ1-4	few	CASRGVEKLFF	TGTGCCAGCCGGGGCGTTGAAAAACTGTTTTTT
TRBV29-1	.	TRBJ1-2	.	CSVLTENYGYTF	TGCAGCGTACTGACAGAGAACTATGGCTACACCTTC
TRBV7-2	TRBD1	TRBJ1-4	few	CASSLVAGTGREKLFF	TGTGCCAGCAGCTTAGTTGCCGGGACAGGGAGGGAAAAACTGTTTTTT
TRBV7-3	TRBD2	TRBJ2-1	.	CASSRTSGEHREQFF	TGTGCCAGCAGCCGGACTAGCGGGGAGCACAGGGAGCAGTTCTTC
TRBV2	.	TRBJ2-1	.	CASSGQGGAEDEQFF	TGTGCCAGCAGTGGGCAGGGAGGCGCGGAAGATGAGCAGTTCTTC
TRBV7-2	.	TRBJ1-2	few	CASSLEARARLGYTF	TGTGCCAGCAGCTTAGAGGCCAGGGCGCGGCTCGGCTACACCTTC
TRBV28	.	TRBJ2-5	many	CASSFVGTGRTQYF	TGTGCCAGCAGTTTTGTCGGGACCGGGAGGACCCAGTACTTC
TRBV29-1	.	TRBJ1-1	few	CSVDPHGGRTEAFF	TGCAGCGTTGACCCACATGGGGGGAGGACTGAAGCTTTCTTT
TRBV7-8	TRBD1	TRBJ2-2	.	CASSHRDRGYTGELFF	TGTGCCAGCAGCCACCGGGACAGGGGCTACACCGGGGAGCTGTTTTTT
TRBV7-2	.	TRBJ2-3	few	CASSDLDSSTDTQYF	TGTGCCAGCAGCGATCTAGACAGTAGCACAGATACGCAGTATTTT
TRBV4-2	TRBD2	TRBJ2-1	few	CASSRGGSYNEQFF	TGTGCCAGCAGTCGGGGAGGGTCCTACAATGAGCAGTTCTTC
TRBV6-5	TRBD1	TRBJ2-7	few	CASSYSTGIAYEQYF	TGTGCCAGCAGTTACTCGACAGGGATCGCATACGAGCAGTACTTC
TRBV2	TRBD1	TRBJ2-7	few	CASRYRGHSYEQYF	TGTGCCAGCAGATACAGGGGGCACTCCTACGAGCAGTACTTC
TRBV18	TRBD2	TRBJ2-7	few	CASSPAGGGRAYEQYF	TGTGCCAGCTCACCGGCCGGGGGCGGGAGGGCTTACGAGCAGTACTTC
TRBV5-1	TRBD2	TRBJ2-2	few	CASSFRLAQTGELFF	TGCGCCAGCAGCTTCCGACTAGCCCAAACCGGGGAGCTGTTTTTT
TRBV11-3	.	TRBJ2-5	.	CASSPRRGGETQYF	TGTGCCAGCAGCCCCCGCAGGGGGGGCGAGACCCAGTACTTC
TRBV5-4	.	TRBJ2-7	.	CASSPAGTYREQYF	TGTGCCAGCAGCCCGGCCGGGACATACCGCGAGCAGTACTTC
TRBV12-3/TRBV12-4	.	TRBJ2-2	few	CASSLSSSGELFF	TGTGCCAGCAGTTTGAGCTCTAGCGGGGAGCTGTTTTTT
TRBV19	.	TRBJ2-1	.	CASSIVERIAYNEQFF	TGTGCCAGTAGTATCGTGGAGCGGATCGCCTACAATGAGCAGTTCTTC
TRBV7-2	TRBD2	TRBJ2-1	few	CASSPGTSRLNEQFF	TGTGCCAGCAGCCCCGGGACTAGCAGGCTTAATGAGCAGTTCTTC
TRBV5-1	.	TRBJ2-1	few	CASRNPGRPNEQFF	TGCGCCAGCAGAAATCCGGGACGCCCAAATGAGCAGTTCTTC
TRBV5-1	.	TRBJ1-4	.	CASSPLGDHNEKLFF	TGCGCCAGCAGCCCTCTAGGAGATCATAATGAAAAACTGTTTTTT
TRBV28	.	TRBJ1-5	.	CASRTYSNQPQHF	TGTGCCAGCAGGACGTATAGCAATCAGCCCCAGCATTTT
TRBV16	.	TRBJ1-1	many	CASSLTQDTEAFF	TGTGCCAGCAGCCTCACCCAAGACACTGAAGCTTTCTTT
TRBV29-1	.	TRBJ2-3	few	CSVERGEGSDTQYF	TGCAGCGTTGAACGCGGAGAAGGGTCAGATACGCAGTATTTT
TRBV10-3	.	TRBJ2-1	few	CAISEATSYNEQFF	TGTGCCATCAGTGAGGCTACTAGCTACAATGAGCAGTTCTTC
TRBV4-1	TRBD2	TRBJ2-7	.	CASSLASGTRNYEQYF	TGCGCCAGCAGCCTAGCTTCCGGGACTAGAAACTACGAGCAGTACTTC
TRBV6-5	TRBD1	TRBJ1-5	few	CASSSRQGRQPQHF	TGTGCCAGCAGTTCGAGACAGGGTCGTCAGCCCCAGCATTTT
TRBV18	.	TRBJ2-2	few	CASSPSGTTNTGELFF	TGTGCCAGCTCGCCTTCCGGGACAACGAACACCGGGGAGCTGTTTTTT
TRBV12-3/TRBV12-4	.	TRBJ1-5	many	CASSFEGWRSNQPQHF	TGTGCCAGCAGTTTTGAAGGGTGGAGGAGCAATCAGCCCCAGCATTTT
TRBV2	TRBD1	TRBJ2-7	few	CASSNDRGREQYF	TGTGCCAGCAGTAACGACAGGGGGCGGGAGCAGTACTTC
TRBV18	.	TRBJ2-7	few	CASSTAAGGKIYEQYF	TGTGCCAGCTCAACAGCAGCAGGGGGGAAAATTTACGAGCAGTACTTC
TRBV9	.	TRBJ2-7	.	CASSVAASSISYEQYF	TGTGCCAGCAGCGTAGCGGCTAGTAGTATTTCCTACGAGCAGTACTTC
TRBV20-1	TRBD1	TRBJ2-5	.	CSARTPLDRARETQYF	TGCAGTGCTAGAACCCCCCTGGACAGGGCCCGTGAGACCCAGTACTTC